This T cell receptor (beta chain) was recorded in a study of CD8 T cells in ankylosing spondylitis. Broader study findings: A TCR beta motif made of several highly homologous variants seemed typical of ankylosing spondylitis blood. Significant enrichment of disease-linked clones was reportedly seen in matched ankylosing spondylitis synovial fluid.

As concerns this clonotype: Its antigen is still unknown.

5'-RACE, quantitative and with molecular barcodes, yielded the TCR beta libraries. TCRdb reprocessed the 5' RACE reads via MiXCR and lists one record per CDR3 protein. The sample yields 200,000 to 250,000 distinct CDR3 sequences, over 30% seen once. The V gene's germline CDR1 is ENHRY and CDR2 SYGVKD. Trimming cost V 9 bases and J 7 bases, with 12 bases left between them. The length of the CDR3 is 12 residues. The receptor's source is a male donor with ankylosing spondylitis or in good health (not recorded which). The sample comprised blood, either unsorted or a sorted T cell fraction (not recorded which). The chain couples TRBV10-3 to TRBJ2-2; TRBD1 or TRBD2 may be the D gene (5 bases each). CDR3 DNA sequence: TGTGCCATGCGTAGGGACGGCGGGGAGCTGTTTTTT. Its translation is CAMRRDGGELFF.